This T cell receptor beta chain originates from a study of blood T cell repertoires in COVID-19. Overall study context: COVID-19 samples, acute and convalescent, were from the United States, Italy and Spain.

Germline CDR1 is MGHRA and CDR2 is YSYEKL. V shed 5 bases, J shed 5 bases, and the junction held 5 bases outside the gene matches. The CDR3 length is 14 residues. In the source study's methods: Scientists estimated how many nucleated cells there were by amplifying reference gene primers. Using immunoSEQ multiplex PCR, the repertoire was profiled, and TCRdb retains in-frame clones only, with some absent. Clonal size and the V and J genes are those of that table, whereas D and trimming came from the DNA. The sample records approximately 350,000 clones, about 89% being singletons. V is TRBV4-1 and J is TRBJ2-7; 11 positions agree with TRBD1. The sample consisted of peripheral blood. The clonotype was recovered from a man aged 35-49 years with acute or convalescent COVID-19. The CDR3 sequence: CASSSRTGGNEQYF. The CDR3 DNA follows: TGCGCCAGCAGCTCAAGGACAGGGGGCAACGAGCAGTACTTC.